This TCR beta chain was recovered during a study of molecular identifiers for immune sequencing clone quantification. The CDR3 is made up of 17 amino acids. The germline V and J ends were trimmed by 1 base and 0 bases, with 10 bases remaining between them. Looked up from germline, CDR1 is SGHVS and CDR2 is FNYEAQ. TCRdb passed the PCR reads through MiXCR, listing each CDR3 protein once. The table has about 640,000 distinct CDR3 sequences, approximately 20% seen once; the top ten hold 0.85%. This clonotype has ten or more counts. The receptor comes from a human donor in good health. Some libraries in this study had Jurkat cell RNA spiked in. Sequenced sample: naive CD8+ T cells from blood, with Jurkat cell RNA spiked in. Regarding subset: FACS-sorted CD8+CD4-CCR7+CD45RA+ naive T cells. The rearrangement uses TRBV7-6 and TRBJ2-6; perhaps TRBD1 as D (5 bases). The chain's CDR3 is CASSLGQSFSGANVLTF. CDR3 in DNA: TGTGCCAGCAGCTTAGGACAGAGCTTCTCTGGGGCCAACGTCCTGACTTTC.